Listed here is a single T cell receptor (beta chain). The antigen remains unidentified. The CDR3 has 12 amino acids. The germline CDR1 and CDR2 sequences are MNHEY and SMNVEV (reference sequence). Deletions cut 4 bases from V and 4 bases from J, with 7 bases between. This record belongs to a study of T cell responses to AZD1222 COVID-19 vaccine. Study-wide results and caveats: Nearly half of spike-specific TCRs reportedly go after variant regions that carry no mutations. The CD4 TCRs associated with vaccination extended across spike and predominated at 160-218 and 743-854. Repertoire sampling was restricted to post-peak T cell response timepoints. Only a handful of AZD1222 recipients, several in all, had baseline seropositivity.

Using immunoSEQ multiplex PCR, the repertoire was profiled, and TCRdb retains in-frame clones only, with some absent. The sample records about 120,000 clones, roughly nine tenths being singletons. The TCR comes from an adult in good health. This rearrangement joins TRBV27 to TRBJ1-1; D remains ambiguous. This material consisted of peripheral blood, taken on day 0 of AZD1222 vaccination. Here the CDR3 reads CASSSGVTEAFF. The CDR3 DNA reads as TGTGCCAGCAGTTCAGGTGTCACTGAAGCTTTCTTT.